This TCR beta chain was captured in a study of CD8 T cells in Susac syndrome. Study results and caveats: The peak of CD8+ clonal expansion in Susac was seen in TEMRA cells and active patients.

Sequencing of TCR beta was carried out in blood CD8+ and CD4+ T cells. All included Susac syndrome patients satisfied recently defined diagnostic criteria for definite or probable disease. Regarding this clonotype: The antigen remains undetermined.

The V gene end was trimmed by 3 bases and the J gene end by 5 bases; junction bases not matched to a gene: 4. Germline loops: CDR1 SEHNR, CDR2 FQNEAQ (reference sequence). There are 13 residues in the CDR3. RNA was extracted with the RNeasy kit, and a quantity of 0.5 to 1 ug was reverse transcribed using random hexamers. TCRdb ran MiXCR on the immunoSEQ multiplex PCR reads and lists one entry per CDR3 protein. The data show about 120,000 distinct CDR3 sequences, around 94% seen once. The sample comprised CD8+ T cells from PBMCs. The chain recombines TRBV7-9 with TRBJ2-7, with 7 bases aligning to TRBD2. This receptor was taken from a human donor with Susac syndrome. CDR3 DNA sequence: TGTGCCAGCAGCTTTCTGGGAGGGGACGAGCAGTACTTC. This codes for CASSFLGGDEQYF. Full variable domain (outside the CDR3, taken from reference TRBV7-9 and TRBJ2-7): DTGVSQNPRHKITKRGQNVTFRCDPISEHNRLYWYRQTLGQGPEFLTYFQNEAQLEKSRLLSDRFSAERPKGSFSTLEIQRTEQGDSAMYLCASSFLGGDEQYFGPGTRLTVT.